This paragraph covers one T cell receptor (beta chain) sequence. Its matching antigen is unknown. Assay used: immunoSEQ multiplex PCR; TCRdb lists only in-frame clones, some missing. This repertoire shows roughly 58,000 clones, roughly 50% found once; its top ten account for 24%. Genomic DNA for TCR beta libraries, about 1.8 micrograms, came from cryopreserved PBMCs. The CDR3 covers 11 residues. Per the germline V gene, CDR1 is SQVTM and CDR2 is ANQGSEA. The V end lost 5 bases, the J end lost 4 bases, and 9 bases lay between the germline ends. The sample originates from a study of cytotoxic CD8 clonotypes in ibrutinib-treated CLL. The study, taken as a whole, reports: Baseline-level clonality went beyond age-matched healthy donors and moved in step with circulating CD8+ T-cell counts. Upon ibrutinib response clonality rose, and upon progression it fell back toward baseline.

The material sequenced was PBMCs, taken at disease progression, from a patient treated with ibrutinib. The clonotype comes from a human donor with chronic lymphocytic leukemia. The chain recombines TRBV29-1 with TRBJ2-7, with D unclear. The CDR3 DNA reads TGCAGCGTTAGCCTCCAATACGAGCAGTACTTC. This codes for CSVSLQYEQYF.